Included here is one T cell receptor beta chain sequence, with context. What it binds is unknown. The entry originates in a study of shared clonotypes between healthy human individuals. Study information: Donor composition was a couple of women and a few men, aged 18 to 49. The plates for each donor numbered three CD4 naive, three CD4 memory, two CD8 naive and one CD8 memory. Study-level findings and limits: Limited genetic and exposure-history diversity came from having few donors. The authors sampled blood alone, and tissue repertoires likely differ.

V lost 0 bases and J 8 bases, leaving 17 bases between the germline ends. CDR1 and CDR2 (germline): SGHRS, YFSETQ. This CDR3 has 15 amino acids. Clones were read by immunoSEQ multiplex PCR, and TCRdb kept only the in-frame ones, dropping some. The top ten clones hold 0.39% of a sample with a few million clones, 93% of them seen once. The sequenced material came from naive CD4+ T cells from PBMCs. Subset defined: CD45RA+ positively selected. The receptor's source is a man between 18 and 35 years old in good health. Some clones in this sample may be carry-over from other donors' samples. The chain is built from TRBV5-1 and TRBJ1-2, with a weak D call TRBD1 (6 bases). The CDR3 here is CASSLALGQGLGYTF. The CDR3 bases are TGCGCCAGCAGCTTGGCCCTCGGCCAGGGGTTGGGCTACACCTTC.